This T cell receptor (beta chain) came from a study of shared clonotypes between healthy human individuals. Study background: Donors had three CD4 naive, three CD4 memory, two CD8 naive and one CD8 memory plate apiece.

Sequencing used immunoSEQ multiplex PCR; TCRdb keeps in-frame clones, though not all of them. Of approximately 1,000,000 clones listed, approximately 75% are singletons. The study's findings and limits: A handful of donors showed sharing of approximately 4.7% of naive CD4 clonotypes.

Trimming cost V 8 bases and J 6 bases; bases outside gene matches: 12. The length of the CDR3 is 15 residues. Germline CDR1 and CDR2: MNHNS and SASEGT. Worth noting for this clone: Its target is not known.

The origin of this receptor is a man in his late teens or twenties in good health. Some clones in this sample may be carry-over from other donors' samples. Sequenced input: memory CD4+ T cells from PBMCs. Subset here: CD45RA-negative fraction. The chain links TRBV6-1 to TRBJ2-1; TRBD1 aligns across 8 bases. This chain's CDR3 is CASFRDRTFGNEQFF. The CDR3, as DNA: TGTGCCAGCTTCAGGGACAGGACCTTCGGCAATGAGCAGTTCTTC.